This T cell receptor (beta chain) comes out of a study of blood T cells in healthy people across ages (dated by TCRdb to about 2015). Broadly, across the study: In model experiments, roughly one uniquely barcoded TCR beta cDNA molecule per two T cells was captured by template switching. To track age-related changes in TCR beta repertoire diversity, the study relied on deep sequencing normalized with unique cDNA molecular identifiers. Donors were grouped into four age groups: young (average roughly 15 years), middle-aged (under 40), aged (around 60) and long-lived (roughly 80). To avoid experimental bias, donors of different ages were randomly spread across the sequencing lanes. The study analyzed two additional independent replicas of 1 million unique cDNA reads from the same blood draw for two donors, one aged 18 to 29 and one aged 80 or older. Broader findings and caveats from the paper: As age increased, observed TCR beta diversity per million T cells dropped in a roughly linear way, and a significant reduction was already evident by age about 40. Because profiling used bulk unsorted PBMCs, naive and antigen-experienced compartments could not be compared conclusively. There was a strong correlation between observed TCR beta diversity and the percentage of naive T cells measured by flow cytometry. Because donor CMV infection status was unknown, age-related changes in expanded clonotypes were potentially confounded. Total diversity estimates from one million sequenced T cells were considered lower bounds and underestimates. Compared with the aged group, more naive CD4+ T cells, fewer expanded clones and increased TCR diversity were shown by the long-lived group, suggesting age selection.

Donors were a few dozen systemically healthy Caucasian individuals from Russia aged roughly 6 to 90 years. Each donor gave approximately 9.3 milliliters of peripheral blood, collected into EDTA-treated Vacutainer tubes. Ficoll-Paque density-gradient centrifugation was used to isolate PBMCs, with at least 6.5 million per sample. Trizol reagent was used to extract total RNA from PBMCs, with at least 5 micrograms per sample. Naive CD45RAhigh/CD27high T cell percentages were measured by flow cytometry on a PBMC aliquot from every donor. This clonotype is a singleton in its sample. It has no known antigen specificity. No much larger clonotype is one base removed from it; base qualities were not supplied. Receptor libraries were prepared by 5' RACE. The run used an Illumina HiSeq 2500. A second PCR of about 7 to 12 cycles was run with a J-beta primer mix and a sample-barcoded 5' primer. A template-switch 5' adaptor carrying 12 random nucleotides introduced a unique molecular identifier onto each TCR beta cDNA molecule. Each sample yielded at least 2.5 million CDR3-containing paired-end reads. The Mint cDNA synthesis kit, primed by a TRBC-specific oligonucleotide, was used to synthesize first-strand cDNA from all RNA. Following uracil-DNA glycosylase treatment, a first 18-cycle PCR with universal primers M1SS and BC2_uni_R was performed on all cDNA. Concerning the study's data processing: For normalization, 1 million high-quality reads were randomly selected from each sample, with every read carrying a distinct molecular identifier. Reads sharing molecular identifiers were discarded rather than binned into consensus sequences. CDR3 identification, clonotype clustering and error correction used MiTCR with a Q25 quality threshold and the strictest error-elimination algorithm. A nonparametric unseen species model with Euler transformation was used to estimate a lower bound on total TCR beta diversity. TCRdb took the public reads, trimmed them with fastp at Q25, ran MiXCR for clone calling and kept in-frame beta chains. Each CDR3 protein appears once, grouped with its most common genes and DNA. The V and J calls and clone size come from TCRdb's table, not from the authors' own analysis. The table for this sample lists roughly 860,000 distinct CDR3 sequences; 62% of them were counted only once. Together, the top ten hold roughly 26% of the sample.

The sequence was obtained from a man aged 25 to 40 in good health. The sample was blood.

The nucleotides are TGTGCCAGCAGCGGACAGGGGGCGATGACCGAAAAACTGTTTTTT. The encoded protein is CASSGQGAMTEKLFF. The sequence joins TRBV4-2 to TRBJ1-4, and TRBD1 matches 11 of the central bases. CDR1 and CDR2 (LGHNA, YNFKEQ) derive from the germline V gene. From its cysteine to its phenylalanine, the CDR3 spans 15 amino acids. Only CDR3 DNA is held: 45 bases, read in frame from base 1. V loses 5 bases at its end and J loses 8 bases; junction bases beyond the gene matches: 7.